One and the same sample provided the 28 T cell receptor beta chains below, sequenced in a study of T cell responses to AZD1222 COVID-19 vaccine. Sequencing was performed with immunoSEQ multiplex PCR; in TCRdb, only in-frame clones are kept and a portion is missing. The sample holds about 100,000 clones, 90% seen once. The sequencing used peripheral blood, collected on day 0 of AZD1222 vaccination. The receptor set was obtained from an adult in good health.

This clone has just one count. V usage is TRBV10-1 and J usage is TRBJ2-5; TRBD1 matches 10 bases. After removal of 4 bases from V and 4 bases from J, the junction contained 6 bases not matched to a gene. This CDR3 has 15 amino acids. CDR1 WNHNN and CDR2 SYGVQD come from the germline V gene (reference sequence). This chain's CDR3 is CASSGDRGSTETQYF. In DNA, the CDR3 is TGCGCCAGCAGTGGGGACAGGGGATCTACAGAGACCCAGTACTTC.

The CDR3 is CASRAPGGPVQYF. The CDR3 DNA follows: TGCGCCAGCCGGGCCCCAGGTGGGCCCGTGCAGTACTTC. V is TRBV10-2 and J is TRBJ2-7; D is unresolved. Trimming shortened V by 8 bases and J by 9 bases, and 20 bases separated the two germline ends. The germline V gene encodes CDR1 WSHSY and CDR2 SAAADI. The CDR3 sequence is 13 residues long.

DNA of the CDR3: TGTGCCAGCAGTTACTCGGGTTCCGGCGCCGGGGAGCTGTTTTTT. Its translation is CASSYSGSGAGELFF. The chain carries TRBV6-6 and TRBJ2-2; no clear D. V was cut by 0 bases and J by 6 bases, with 11 bases left in between. The CDR3 runs to 15 residues. The V gene's germline CDR1 is MNHNY and CDR2 SVGAGI (reference sequence).

This rearrangement joins TRBV19 to TRBJ2-2; 9 nucleotides match TRBD1. Per germline, CDR1 LNHDA and CDR2 SQIVND (reference sequence). With V trimmed by 4 bases and J by 5 bases, 2 bases remained unmatched. The CDR3 spans 14 residues. The CDR3 DNA reads as TGTGCCAGTAGTACCGGACAGGGGACCGGGGAGCTGTTTTTT. Amino acid sequence: CASSTGQGTGELFF.

The rearrangement uses TRBV15 and TRBJ1-1, with a possible D match to TRBD1 (6 bases). The CDR3 runs 14 residues. Trimming removed 3 bases at V and 5 bases at J, with 13 bases between. Germline lookup yields CDR1 LNHNV and CDR2 YYDKDF (reference sequence). CDR3 sequence (DNA): TGTGCCACCAGCAGCCCGGGGGGGGCAACTGAAGCTTTCTTT. This codes for CATSSPGGATEAFF. The complete variable domain, with remaining parts taken from reference TRBV15 and TRBJ1-1, reads DAMVIQNPRYQVTQFGKPVTLSCSQTLNHNVMYWYQQKSSQAPKLLFHYYDKDFNNEADTPDNFQSRRPNTSFCFLDIRSPGLGDTAMYLCATSSPGGATEAFFGQGTRLTVV.

This clone was seen only once. This chain uses TRBV25-1 with TRBJ2-3, with TRBD1 as a possible D gene (5 bases). Trimming cost V 6 bases and J 5 bases, with 15 bases left between them. The CDR3 is made up of 14 amino acids. The germline V gene encodes CDR1 MGHDK and CDR2 SYGVNS. The CDR3, as DNA: TGTGCCAGCAGCGGTCAGGGCGACCTAGATACGCAGTATTTT. It translates to CASSGQGDLDTQYF.

The chain is built from TRBV5-4 and TRBJ2-6; D is unresolved. This CDR3 is 14 amino acids long. Trimming removed 4 bases at V and 4 bases at J, with 9 bases between. Germline-derived CDR1 and CDR2 are SGHNT and YYREEE (reference sequence). For the CDR3, the DNA is TGTGCCAGCAGCGGTCTCCGGGGGGCCAACGTCCTGACTTTC. As protein: CASSGLRGANVLTF.

CDR3 residues: CASSIPTVDTQYF. CDR3 DNA sequence: TGTGCCAGCAGCATCCCGACAGTAGATACGCAGTATTTT. The genes are TRBV5-4 and TRBJ2-3; D might be TRBD1 (5 bases). Germline loops: CDR1 SGHNT, CDR2 YYREEE (reference sequence). This CDR3 spans 13 amino acids. The V end lost 4 bases, the J end lost 5 bases, and 11 bases lay between the germline ends.

V usage is TRBV9 and J usage is TRBJ1-2, with D perhaps TRBD1 (6 bases). V lost 1 base and J lost 0, with 13 bases in between. The CDR3 consists of 16 residues. CDR1 is SGDLS and CDR2 is YYNGEE in the germline V gene. CDR3 coding DNA: TGTGCCAGCAGCGTACTCAGGGGATCGTCTAACTATGGCTACACCTTC. This encodes CASSVLRGSSNYGYTF.

The chain carries TRBV6-5 and TRBJ2-1, with D unclear. Germline CDR1 reads MNHEY; CDR2 reads SVGAGI. V was pared by 5 bases and J by 8 bases, with 10 bases between. This CDR3 region has 12 residues. CDR3 residues: CASSRASHEQFF. The CDR3 DNA reads as TGTGCCAGCAGTCGAGCCTCCCATGAGCAGTTCTTC.

The chain carries TRBV5-5 and TRBJ1-4, with 8 positions matching TRBD1. V gave up 0 bases and J gave up 8 bases; unmatched junction bases: 9. CDR3 size: 16 residues. Germline loops: CDR1 SGHKS, CDR2 YYEKEE (reference sequence). CDR3 in DNA: TGTGCCAGCAGCTTGGCCCCGGGACAGGCGACAGAAAAACTGTTTTTT. Protein product: CASSLAPGQATEKLFF. The complete variable domain, with remaining parts taken from reference TRBV5-5 and TRBJ1-4, reads DAGVTQSPTHLIKTRGQQVTLRCSPISGHKSVSWYQQVLGQGPQFIFQYYEKEERGRGNFPDRFSARQFPNYSSELNVNALLLGDSALYLCASSLAPGQATEKLFFGSGTQLSVL.

The chain uses TRBV2 and TRBJ1-4, with unresolved D. The CDR3 consists of 12 residues. V lost 6 bases to trimming and J lost 5 bases, with 7 bases between them. In germline, CDR1 is SNHLY, CDR2 FYNNEI. In DNA form, the CDR3 reads TGTGCCAGCAGACGGGGAAATGAAAAACTGTTTTTT. Translating gives CASRRGNEKLFF. Full variable domain (remainder filled in from reference TRBV2 and TRBJ1-4): EPEVTQTPSHQVTQMGQEVILRCVPISNHLYFYWYRQILGQKVEFLVSFYNNEISEKSEIFDDQFSVERPDGSNFTLKIRSTKLEDSAMYFCASRRGNEKLFFGSGTQLSVL.

In this sample, this clone turned up once. The V and J genes are TRBV28 and TRBJ1-2, with no clear D. This CDR3 has 13 residues. V was clipped by 8 bases and J by 2 bases, with 12 bases between them. The germline CDR1 and CDR2 sequences are MDHEN and SYDVKM. The CDR3 loop is CASSTDQNYGYTF. CDR3 bases: TGTGCCAGCTCGACCGACCAAAACTATGGCTACACCTTC.

The chain employs TRBV12-3 or TRBV12-4 and TRBJ1-1; no clear D gene. V shed 8 bases and J shed 8 bases, with 12 bases lying between them. This CDR3 comprises 11 residues. CDR3 in DNA: TGTGCCAGCTCGGGTTTAAGAGAAGCTTTCTTT. Translating it yields CASSGLREAFF.

J is TRBJ1-6 and V is TRBV5-6; the D is unclear. There are 16 residues in the CDR3. From germline, CDR1 is SGHDT and CDR2 YYEEEE. V was cut by 2 bases and J by 7 bases, with 16 bases left in between. Here the CDR3 DNA reads TGTGCCAGCAGCTTATTGGCAGGCGGTATAAATTCACCCCTCCACTTT. This sequence encodes CASSLLAGGINSPLHF.

The chain couples TRBV12-3 or TRBV12-4 to TRBJ1-1; D unresolved. The V end was cut by 5 bases, the J end by 1 base, with 8 bases between. The CDR3 sequence is 13 residues long. The CDR3 bases are TGTGCCAGCAGTCAACACAAGAACACTGAAGCTTTCTTT. Protein product: CASSQHKNTEAFF.

This clone was seen a single time. CDR3 amino acids: CASAPDGGYGYTF. The DNA for the CDR3 is TGTGCCAGCGCCCCGGACGGTGGCTATGGCTACACCTTC. The chain combines TRBV6-5 with TRBJ1-2, with D unclear. V was clipped by 8 bases and J by 4 bases, with 14 bases between them. This CDR3 has 13 amino acids. The germline CDR1 and CDR2 sequences are MNHEY and SVGAGI.

The chain is built from TRBV15 and TRBJ2-7, with D perhaps TRBD2 (6 bases). The CDR3 is 15 residues long. V was shortened by 3 bases and J by 1 base, with 13 bases between the two germline ends. Germline CDR1 reads LNHNV; CDR2 reads YYDKDF (reference sequence). The CDR3, as DNA: TGTGCCACCAGCAGGGGGGGAGGCGCGTCCTACGAGCAGTACTTC. Translating gives CATSRGGGASYEQYF.

The chain is built from TRBV27 and TRBJ1-6, with TRBD1 as a possible D gene (6 bases). The ends were cut back, 6 bases at V and 0 bases at J, with 15 bases in the middle. CDR3 length equals 17 residues. The germline V gene has CDR1 MNHEY and CDR2 SMNVEV (reference sequence). As DNA, the CDR3 is TGTGCCAGCAGCCAGACAGGCCCGAGCTCCTATAATTCACCCCTCCACTTT. It codes for CASSQTGPSSYNSPLHF.

This clone was observed a few times. This chain connects TRBV7-9 to TRBJ2-7; tentatively, D is TRBD1 or TRBD2 (5 bases each). Germline V gene data show CDR1 as SEHNR and CDR2 as FQNEAQ (reference sequence). V was cut by 9 bases and J by 5 bases, with 26 bases left in between. The CDR3 is 16 amino acids. The CDR3 is CASVSDWGRLPNEQYF. The CDR3 nucleotides read TGTGCCAGTGTATCGGACTGGGGACGGCTTCCCAACGAGCAGTACTTC.

The V call is TRBV15, the J call TRBJ1-1; D unclear. Trimming removed 0 bases at V and 1 base at J, with 12 bases between. Germline assignment: CDR1 LNHNV and CDR2 YYDKDF (reference sequence). This CDR3 is 16 amino acids long. In nucleotides, the CDR3 is TGTGCCACCAGCAGAGATTTACCACAGAAGAACACTGAAGCTTTCTTT. This encodes CATSRDLPQKNTEAFF.

The count of this clone is one. This chain links TRBV28 with TRBJ1-1, with D maybe TRBD1 (5 bases). Deletions cut 6 bases from V and 6 bases from J, with 20 bases between. The CDR3 is 15 residues long. The germline CDR1 and CDR2 sequences are MDHEN and SYDVKM. This CDR3 is CASSPRQPSEPEAFF. The CDR3 DNA follows: TGTGCCAGCAGCCCTAGACAGCCCTCGGAACCTGAAGCTTTCTTT.

This rearrangement joins TRBV27 to TRBJ1-4, with D possibly TRBD1 on 5 matching bases. The CDR3 extends over 17 amino acids. V shed 5 bases and J shed 0 bases, with 16 bases lying between them. Looked up from germline, CDR1 is MNHEY and CDR2 is SMNVEV (reference sequence). Written as DNA, the CDR3 is TGTGCCAGCAGTCCTCGGGGGGGGTTGGCAACTAATGAAAAACTGTTTTTT. This translates into CASSPRGGLATNEKLFF.

The CDR3 reads CASSPPSTGSYEQYF. CDR3 DNA: TGTGCCAGCTCACCACCTAGTACGGGCTCCTACGAGCAGTACTTC. The chain couples TRBV18 to TRBJ2-7, with D unresolved. Germline-derived CDR1 and CDR2 are KGHSH and LQKENI. CDR3 length: 15 residues. V was cut by 0 bases and J by 0 bases, with 9 bases left in between.

This rearrangement joins TRBV5-1 to TRBJ1-2; 7 nucleotides agree with TRBD1. The CDR3 is 16 amino acids. Germline lookup yields CDR1 SGHRS and CDR2 YFSETQ. The trim removed 0 bases at V and 2 bases at J, leaving 7 bases unmatched. This CDR3 reads CASSLAGQGVNYGYTF. The CDR3 coding sequence is TGCGCCAGCAGCTTGGCAGGGCAGGGGGTGAACTATGGCTACACCTTC.

This clone was detected once. The genes are TRBV5-1 and TRBJ1-1; no firm D call. The V end lost 0 bases, the J end lost 3 bases, and 24 bases lay between the germline ends. This CDR3 spans 19 amino acids. CDR1 is SGHRS, CDR2 YFSETQ, per germline. CDR3 in amino acids: CASSLGTWQEIEGYTEAFF. The CDR3 bases are TGCGCCAGCAGCTTGGGTACATGGCAGGAGATAGAGGGCTACACTGAAGCTTTCTTT.

V usage is TRBV9 and J usage is TRBJ2-1; 9 bases are a match to TRBD2. Germline CDR1 SGDLS, CDR2 YYNGEE. V was pared by 1 base and J by 4 bases, with 3 bases of the junction left unmatched. The CDR3 totals 15 residues. The chain's CDR3 is CASSVRGGGYNEQFF. DNA for the CDR3: TGTGCCAGCAGCGTACGCGGGGGGGGTTACAATGAGCAGTTCTTC.

The rearrangement links TRBV28 to TRBJ2-5; 7 bases align to TRBD1. The CDR3 spans 16 residues. Germline lookup yields CDR1 MDHEN and CDR2 SYDVKM. The V and J ends lost 3 bases and 5 bases, in that order; junction bases with no gene match: 12. Here the CDR3 reads CASSFGQEWRRETQYF. The DNA of the CDR3 is TGTGCCAGCAGTTTCGGACAGGAGTGGAGGCGGGAGACCCAGTACTTC.